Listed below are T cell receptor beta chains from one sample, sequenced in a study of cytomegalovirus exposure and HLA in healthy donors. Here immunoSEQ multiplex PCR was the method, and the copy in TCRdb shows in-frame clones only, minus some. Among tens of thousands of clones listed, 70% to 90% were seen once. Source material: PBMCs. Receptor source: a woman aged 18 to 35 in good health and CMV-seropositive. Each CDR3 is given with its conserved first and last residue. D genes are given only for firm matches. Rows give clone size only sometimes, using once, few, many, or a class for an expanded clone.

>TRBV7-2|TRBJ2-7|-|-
CASSLDWMGAPYEQYF
TGTGCCAGCAGCTTAGATTGGATGGGGGCGCCCTACGAGCAGTACTTC
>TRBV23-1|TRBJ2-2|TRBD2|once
CASPTGGRLGTGELFF
TGCGCCAGCCCAACGGGGGGTCGGCTTGGCACCGGGGAGCTGTTTTTT
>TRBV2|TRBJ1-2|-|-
CASSGRTAAGYTF
TGTGCCAGCAGTGGCAGGACAGCAGCTGGCTACACCTTC
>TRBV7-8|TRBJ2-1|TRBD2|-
CASSFPTSGGDDEQFF
TGTGCCAGCAGCTTCCCGACTAGCGGGGGGGACGATGAGCAGTTCTTC
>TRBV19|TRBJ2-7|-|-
CATADRNSDEQYF
TGTGCCACAGCAGACAGGAATAGTGACGAGCAGTACTTC
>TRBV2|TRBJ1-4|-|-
CASRGVRPGGEKLFF
TGTGCCAGCAGGGGGGTCAGACCCGGGGGTGAAAAACTGTTTTTT
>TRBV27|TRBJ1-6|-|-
CASSERSSYNSPLHF
TGTGCCAGCAGTGAGCGGAGCTCCTATAATTCACCCCTCCACTTT
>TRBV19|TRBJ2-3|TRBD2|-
CASSSGLAGNTDTQYF
TGTGCCAGTAGTAGCGGACTAGCGGGGAACACAGATACGCAGTATTTT
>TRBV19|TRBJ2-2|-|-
CASSSGTHTGELFF
TGTGCCAGTAGTAGCGGGACTCACACCGGGGAGCTGTTTTTT
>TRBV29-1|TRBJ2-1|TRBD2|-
CSTQRGGPEQFF
TGCAGCACCCAACGGGGGGGCCCTGAGCAGTTCTTC
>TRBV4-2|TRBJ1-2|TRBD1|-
CASSQGGILYTF
TGTGCCAGCAGTCAAGGGGGCATTTTATACACCTTC
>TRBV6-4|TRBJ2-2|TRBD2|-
CASSDVAGTGELFF
TGTGCCAGCAGTGACGTAGCGGGCACCGGGGAGCTGTTTTTT
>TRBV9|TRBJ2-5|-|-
CASSPGSGVQETQYF
TGTGCCAGCAGCCCCGGGAGCGGAGTCCAAGAGACCCAGTACTTC
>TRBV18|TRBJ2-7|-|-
CASSPTTGFDEQYF
TGTGCCAGCTCACCGACCACCGGGTTCGACGAGCAGTACTTC
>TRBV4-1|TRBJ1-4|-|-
CASSYTGLTNEKLFF
TGCGCCAGCAGCTACACAGGGCTGACTAATGAAAAACTGTTTTTT
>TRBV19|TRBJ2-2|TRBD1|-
CASSPGQGARGGELFF
TGTGCCAGTAGTCCCGGACAGGGGGCGCGAGGCGGGGAGCTGTTTTTT
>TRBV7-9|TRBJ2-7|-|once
CASSGGSRSYEQYF
TGTGCCAGCAGCGGCGGGTCCCGCTCCTACGAGCAGTACTTC
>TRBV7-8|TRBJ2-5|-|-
CASSPGQAGGETQYF
TGTGCCAGCAGCCCGGGACAGGCGGGGGGGGAGACCCAGTACTTC
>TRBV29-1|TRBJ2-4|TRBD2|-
CSVGSVAGSKNIQYF
TGCAGCGTTGGATCGGTAGCGGGATCAAAAAACATTCAGTACTTC
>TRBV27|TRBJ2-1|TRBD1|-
CASSLRDRAEQFF
TGTGCCAGCAGCCTGCGAGACAGGGCTGAGCAGTTCTTC
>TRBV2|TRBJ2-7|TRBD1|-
CASYTPTGTGVYEQYF
TGTGCCAGCTACACGCCCACCGGGACAGGGGTTTACGAGCAGTACTTC
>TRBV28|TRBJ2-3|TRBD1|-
CASRDSTQYF
TGTGCCTCACGGGACAGTACGCAGTATTTT
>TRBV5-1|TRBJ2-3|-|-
CASSSTSGLLLTDTQYF
TGCGCCAGCAGCTCGACCTCGGGACTCCTCCTCACAGATACGCAGTATTTT
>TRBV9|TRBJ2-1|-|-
CASSVNLLSYNEQFF
TGTGCCAGCAGCGTAAACTTACTCTCCTACAATGAGCAGTTCTTC
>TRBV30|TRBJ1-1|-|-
CAWSPGRNTEAFF
TGTGCCTGGAGCCCGGGTCGGAACACTGAAGCTTTCTTT
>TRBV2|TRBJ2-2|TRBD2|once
CASSGLAGASVDTGELFF
TGTGCCAGCAGTGGACTAGCGGGGGCCTCGGTCGACACCGGGGAGCTGTTTTTT
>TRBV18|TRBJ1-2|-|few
CASSPQGGLANYGYTF
TGTGCCAGCTCACCACAGGGGGGACTAGCTAACTATGGCTACACCTTC
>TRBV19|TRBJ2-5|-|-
CASSNAGGQETQYF
TGTGCCAGTAGTAACGCCGGGGGCCAAGAGACCCAGTACTTC
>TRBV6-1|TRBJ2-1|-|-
CASSEHSPNEQFF
TGTGCCAGCAGTGAACACAGCCCTAATGAGCAGTTCTTC
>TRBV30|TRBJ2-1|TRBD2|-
CASRGAGGGHEQFF
TGTGCCTCCAGGGGTGCGGGAGGGGGGCATGAGCAGTTCTTC
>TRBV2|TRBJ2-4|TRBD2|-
CASSSEREGLKRPWDHGDIQYF
TGTGCCAGCAGTTCCGAGCGGGAGGGTCTAAAACGACCGTGGGACCACGGAGACATTCAGTACTTC
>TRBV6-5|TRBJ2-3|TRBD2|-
CASRVSGGDTQYF
TGTGCCAGCAGGGTGAGCGGGGGAGATACGCAGTATTTT
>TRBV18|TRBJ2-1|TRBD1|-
CASSLGRDRGSDEQFF
TGTGCCAGCTCACTAGGACGGGACAGGGGATCCGATGAGCAGTTCTTC
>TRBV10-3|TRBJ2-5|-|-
CAIRRSRTDEETQYF
TGTGCCATCAGACGTTCTAGGACAGATGAAGAGACCCAGTACTTC
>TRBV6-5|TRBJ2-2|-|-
CASSYSKVGQRVFF
TGTGCCAGCAGTTACTCTAAAGTGGGACAAAGAGTGTTTTTT
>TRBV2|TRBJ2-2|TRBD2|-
CASSEGQSLLAGGRGELFF
TGTGCCAGCAGTGAGGGACAGAGCTTACTAGCGGGAGGCCGCGGGGAGCTGTTTTTT
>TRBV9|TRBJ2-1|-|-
CASSVGLGVDNEQFF
TGTGCCAGCAGCGTGGGGTTGGGAGTTGACAATGAGCAGTTCTTC
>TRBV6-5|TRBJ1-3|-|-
CASSMQGRSGNTIYF
TGTGCCAGCAGTATGCAGGGGCGCTCTGGAAACACCATATATTTT
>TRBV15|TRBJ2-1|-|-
CATSRGFLREYNEQFF
TGTGCCACCAGCAGAGGGTTCTTGCGGGAATACAATGAGCAGTTCTTC
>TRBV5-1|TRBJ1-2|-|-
CASSLWTANYGYTF
TGCGCCAGCAGCTTGTGGACAGCCAACTATGGCTACACCTTC
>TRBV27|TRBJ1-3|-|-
CASSLGGLGNTIYF
TGTGCCAGCAGTTTAGGGGGACTTGGAAACACCATATATTTT
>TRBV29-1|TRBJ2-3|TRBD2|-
CSVEGTSVDTDTQYF
TGCAGCGTTGAAGGGACTAGCGTCGATACAGATACGCAGTATTTT
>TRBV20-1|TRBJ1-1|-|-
CSAREGLRAFF
TGCAGTGCCCGGGAGGGATTGAGAGCTTTCTTT
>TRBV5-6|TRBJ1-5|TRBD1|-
CASSSGTGNQPQHF
TGTGCCAGCAGCTCCGGGACAGGGAATCAGCCCCAGCATTTT
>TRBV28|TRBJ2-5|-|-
CASSPPEGEGRLKTQYF
TGTGCCAGCAGCCCACCGGAGGGGGAGGGCCGTTTGAAGACCCAGTACTTC